This T cell receptor beta chain was retrieved from a study of blood T cell repertoires in COVID-19. Study-level information: COVID-19 samples, acute and convalescent, were from the United States, Italy and Spain. The cDNA or gDNA used as material had been derived from T cells, B-cell-depleted T cells, or PBMCs.

Trimming removed 4 bases from V and 6 bases from J, with 15 bases in between. The CDR3 runs to 14 residues. Germline CDR1 and CDR2: SGHTA and FQGNSA. Assay: immunoSEQ multiplex PCR; the TCRdb copy retains only in-frame clones and omits some. The sample yields 200,000 to 250,000 clones, around 80% seen once. The gene calls are TRBV7-2 and TRBJ1-2; possible D gene TRBD1, 5 bases. The sequencing input was peripheral blood. The sequence came from a woman aged 18-29 years with acute or convalescent COVID-19. CDR3 bases: TGTGCCAGCAGCTCCCCGGGGGAAGGGGATGGCTACACCTTC. This gives the protein CASSSPGEGDGYTF.